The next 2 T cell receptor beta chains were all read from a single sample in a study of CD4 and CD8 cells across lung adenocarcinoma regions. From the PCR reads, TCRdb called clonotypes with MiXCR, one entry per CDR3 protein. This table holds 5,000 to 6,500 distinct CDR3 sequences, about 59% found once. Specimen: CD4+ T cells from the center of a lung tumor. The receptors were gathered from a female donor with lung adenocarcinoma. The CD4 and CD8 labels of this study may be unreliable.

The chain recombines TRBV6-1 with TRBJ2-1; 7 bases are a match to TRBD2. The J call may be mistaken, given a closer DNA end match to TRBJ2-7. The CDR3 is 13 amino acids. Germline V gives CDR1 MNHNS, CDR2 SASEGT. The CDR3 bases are TGTGCCAGCAGCTCAGGACTAGGAAACGAGCAGTACTTC. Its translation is CASSSGLGNEQYF.

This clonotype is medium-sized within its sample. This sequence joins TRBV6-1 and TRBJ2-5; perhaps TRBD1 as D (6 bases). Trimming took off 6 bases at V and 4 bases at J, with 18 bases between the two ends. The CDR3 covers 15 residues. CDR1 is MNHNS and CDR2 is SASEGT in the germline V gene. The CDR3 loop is CASSPGTNRRETQYF. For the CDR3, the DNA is TGTGCCAGCAGCCCCGGGACAAATCGGCGAGAGACCCAGTACTTC.